One sample yielded the 19 T cell receptor beta chains listed below, sequenced in a study of monozygotic twins with inflammatory bowel disease. Using the 5' RACE reads, TCRdb records one entry per CDR3 protein without DNA. This table lists some 210,000 distinct CDR3 sequences. Sequenced: blood. The receptors were gathered from a human donor with ulcerative colitis or Crohn's disease, or a healthy co-twin of an affected twin (not recorded which).

This chain connects TRBV5-1 to TRBJ2-7; the TCRdb D gene call, TRBD1, has no DNA to confirm it. Germline CDR1 reads SGHRS; CDR2 reads YFSETQ. This CDR3 has 17 residues. The CDR3 spells CASSLAPVTGGAYEQYF.

The CDR3 loop reads CASSLISFETQYF. J is TRBJ2-5 and V is TRBV5-5. Germline V gives CDR1 SGHKS, CDR2 YYEKEE (reference sequence). This CDR3 has 13 amino acids.

The rearrangement links TRBV25-1 to TRBJ2-7; checking the TCRdb D call of TRBD1 is not possible without DNA. The length of the CDR3 is 17 residues. Looked up from germline, CDR1 is MGHDK and CDR2 is SYGVNS. CDR3 amino acids: CASSAGTYGQQFYEQYF.

The J gene is TRBJ1-4, the V gene TRBV25-1; absent DNA, TCRdb's TRBD1 call cannot be checked. This CDR3 is 15 amino acids long. Per germline, CDR1 MGHDK and CDR2 SYGVNS. This CDR3 reads CASSDPGQGWEKLFF.

This chain links TRBV6-5 with TRBJ2-1; TCRdb picks TRBD1, but there is no DNA to check that call. The CDR3 is 19 amino acids. CDR1 and CDR2 (germline): MNHEY, SVGAGI. The CDR3 sequence: CASSYNQDRGPSWYNEQFF.

CDR3 sequence: CASSQDNAGTEAFF. J is TRBJ1-1 and V is TRBV4-1. This CDR3 is 14 amino acids long. Germline lookup yields CDR1 MGHRA and CDR2 YSYEKL.

The gene calls are TRBV20-1 and TRBJ1-5; the D call of TRBD1 rests on TCRdb alone, since no DNA is present to check it. From germline, CDR1 is DFQATT and CDR2 SNEGSKA (reference sequence). This CDR3 has 20 residues. The CDR3 here is CSARSYLGTGAHRSNQPQHF.

The chain carries TRBV12-3 or TRBV12-4 and TRBJ2-7; lacking DNA, the TRBD1 call made by TCRdb goes unchecked. This CDR3 region has 14 residues. This CDR3 is CASRRGRGALEQYF.

The chain links TRBV7-7 to TRBJ2-5. The germline CDR1 and CDR2 sequences are SSHAT and FNYEAQ (reference sequence). The CDR3 length is 13 residues. The CDR3 loop reads CASSLSGRETQYF.

The chain employs TRBV20-1 and TRBJ1-4; no DNA is available, so the TRBD1 call from TCRdb remains unchecked. CDR3 length: 15 residues. Germline CDR1 DFQATT, CDR2 SNEGSKA (reference sequence). The CDR3 loop reads CSARELPGQGEKLFF.

The chain employs TRBV29-1 and TRBJ2-7; TCRdb calls TRBD2, which cannot be checked without DNA. Germline CDR1 and CDR2: SQVTM and ANQGSEA. This CDR3 is 13 amino acids long. CDR3 amino acids: CSVLNNYAGEQYF.

The V gene is TRBV5-1, the J gene TRBJ2-3; the D gene TCRdb calls, TRBD2, cannot be checked with no DNA. Germline V gives CDR1 SGHRS, CDR2 YFSETQ. The CDR3 covers 14 residues. The CDR3 reads CASSFGLGTDTQYF.

V and J are TRBV5-4 and TRBJ2-7; absent DNA, TCRdb's TRBD1 call cannot be checked. The CDR3 has 15 amino acids. The germline CDR1 and CDR2 sequences are SGHNT and YYREEE (reference sequence). This CDR3 is CASSSERGNYYEQYF. The whole variable domain, remainder taken from reference TRBV5-4 and TRBJ2-7, is ETGVTQSPTHLIKTRGQQVTLRCSSQSGHNTVSWYQQALGQGPQFIFQYYREEENGRGNFPPRFSGLQFPNYSSELNVNALELDDSALYLCASSSERGNYYEQYFGPGTRLTVT.

V usage is TRBV27 and J usage is TRBJ2-2; absent DNA, TCRdb's TRBD1 call cannot be checked. The CDR3 is 15 amino acids. Per the germline V gene, CDR1 is MNHEY and CDR2 is SMNVEV (reference sequence). This chain's CDR3 is CASSFEGGATGELFF.

J is TRBJ1-2 and V is TRBV20-1; as DNA is missing, the TRBD1 call by TCRdb cannot be tested. The length of the CDR3 is 14 residues. Germline V gene data show CDR1 as DFQATT and CDR2 as SNEGSKA (reference sequence). This CDR3 is CSARDPRGNYGYTF.

The chain employs TRBV2 and TRBJ1-1. The CDR3 covers 13 residues. The V gene's germline CDR1 is SNHLY and CDR2 FYNNEI. The CDR3 is CASRNRGGTEAFF.

The chain carries TRBV7-8 and TRBJ2-5; TCRdb picks TRBD2, but there is no DNA to check that call. The CDR3 contains 18 residues. CDR1 SGHVS and CDR2 FQNEAQ come from the germline V gene. The CDR3 loop reads CASSFPYFSGGLKEIQYF.

This sequence joins TRBV5-6 and TRBJ1-2; the D call from TCRdb, TRBD1, cannot be confirmed without DNA. The germline gives CDR1 SGHDT, CDR2 YYEEEE. The CDR3 length is 15 residues. The CDR3 loop is CASSLLGQGAEGYTF.

This sequence joins TRBV5-1 and TRBJ2-1; the TCRdb D gene call, TRBD1, has no DNA to confirm it. The CDR3 is 16 amino acids. Germline loops: CDR1 SGHRS, CDR2 YFSETQ. This CDR3 reads CASSPGLWGIYNEQFF. The full variable domain, its missing parts supplied by reference TRBV5-1 and TRBJ2-1, is KAGVTQTPRYLIKTRGQQVTLSCSPISGHRSVSWYQQTPGQGLQFLFEYFSETQRNKGNFPGRFSGRQFSNSRSEMNVSTLELGDSALYLCASSPGLWGIYNEQFFGPGTRLTVL.